This is a list of T cell receptor beta chains from one sample in a study of cytomegalovirus exposure and HLA in healthy donors. Generated by immunoSEQ multiplex PCR, the TCRdb table keeps only in-frame clones and is missing some. Of about 150,000 clones listed, around three quarters are singletons. The sequenced sample was PBMCs. The receptors stem from a man aged 35-49 years in good health and CMV-seronegative. Both conserved end residues are part of each CDR3.

V,J,CDR3
TRBV4-2,TRBJ2-7,CASSPEWGESHEQYF
TRBV2,TRBJ2-3,CASIPGRGGPGTDTQYF
TRBV5-8,TRBJ1-1,CASTLWRGDTEAFF
TRBV2,TRBJ1-5,CASSVGTGNSNQPQHF
TRBV5-1,TRBJ2-6,CASSPDRPGANVLTF
TRBV19,TRBJ1-1,CACGLMSTEAFF
TRBV7-8,TRBJ2-1,CASSLRTSGGANSYNEQFF
TRBV5-6,TRBJ2-2,CASSLLQREGRGGELFF
TRBV19,TRBJ2-1,CASSIGLAPYNEQFF
TRBV4-2,TRBJ2-1,CASSSPGQGAREQFF
TRBV25-1,TRBJ2-3,CASSQGTSGSAEGDTQYF
TRBV10-3,TRBJ1-1,CAISEHDRGRTEAFF
TRBV18,TRBJ2-3,CASTGTGSTDTQYF
TRBV6-6,TRBJ1-1,CASSRNRENTEAFF
TRBV6-1,TRBJ1-2,CASSDGQAKDYGYTF
TRBV5-4,TRBJ1-6,CASSGGGKTGNINSPLHF
TRBV5-1,TRBJ2-5,CASSLQDRGETQYF
TRBV5-6,TRBJ1-5,CASSLQTTPPGPQHF
TRBV6-1,TRBJ2-6,CASSEAVAAGANVLTF
TRBV7-9,TRBJ1-5,CASSPDTGGRQPQHF
TRBV5-1,TRBJ2-3,CASSPFEGGPTDTQYF
TRBV11-2,TRBJ2-7,CASSLGAGEQYF
TRBV2,TRBJ1-5,CASRQGSDWYQPQHF
TRBV28,TRBJ1-4,CASSLGQNEKLFF
TRBV6-1,TRBJ2-1,CASSEAFKSGDNEQFF
TRBV10-3,TRBJ2-6,CAISESGQRDSGANVLTF
TRBV6-5,TRBJ1-1,CASSLTTPNTEAFF
TRBV4-3,TRBJ1-2,CASSQRTGDNYGYTF
TRBV6-5,TRBJ1-4,CASGRGDRESQKLFF
TRBV28,TRBJ2-1,CATFEGLAGTQFF
TRBV28,TRBJ1-1,CASSFWAGAFF
TRBV20-1,TRBJ1-2,CSAAGGYGYTF
TRBV4-3,TRBJ2-7,CASSQDSGRAEQYF
TRBV15,TRBJ1-6,CATSRDRSRSYNSPLHF
TRBV7-2,TRBJ2-7,CASSSTLAAYSYEQYF
TRBV6-1,TRBJ2-3,CASSEAGLYTDTQYF
TRBV7-2,TRBJ2-1,CASSLVWGHEQFF
TRBV5-1,TRBJ2-1,CASSLGVGISYNEQFF
TRBV2,TRBJ2-3,CASRRTRSDTQYF
TRBV9,TRBJ1-1,CASSVAGQTTEAFF
TRBV4-1,TRBJ2-2,CASSQGQGGTGELFF
TRBV5-1,TRBJ2-7,CASSLTSARTYEQYF
TRBV27,TRBJ1-1,CASRTATEAFF
TRBV4-3,TRBJ2-6,CASSSGDGANVLTF
TRBV6-4,TRBJ2-7,CASSGLKAYEQYF
TRBV7-9,TRBJ2-3,CASSPSASTDTQYF
TRBV29-1,TRBJ2-3,CSVETSGVGGDTQYF
TRBV5-6,TRBJ2-7,CASSPRSGNYYEQYF
TRBV19,TRBJ2-2,CASSIGAGGPHGELFF
TRBV6-5,TRBJ1-5,CASSRQGYDNQPQHF
TRBV5-1,TRBJ2-1,CASSLIAGDNEQFF
TRBV19,TRBJ2-1,CASSIPGLVYEQFF
TRBV7-8,TRBJ1-1,CASSQLRNTEAFF
TRBV7-8,TRBJ2-1,CASSLGTGNPSYNEQFF
TRBV7-2,TRBJ2-7,CASRFSPGQGSYEQYF
TRBV4-2,TRBJ1-2,CASSQDVRQDYGYTF
TRBV28,TRBJ2-3,CASSFRTSGRTDTQYF
TRBV15,TRBJ2-6,CATSRGDSDSGANVLTF